This T cell receptor beta chain was recorded in a study of blood T cells in healthy people across ages. The table lists this clonotype with a few counts. Its target is unknown. The germline gives CDR1 LGHDT, CDR2 YNNKEL (reference sequence). V shed 2 bases and J 4 bases; nucleotides not matched to a gene: 11. The CDR3 loop spans 16 amino acids. It was with a sample-barcoded 5' primer and a J-beta primer mix that a second PCR of roughly 6 to 12 cycles was run. TCRdb called the 5' RACE reads again in MiXCR, with one record for every CDR3 protein. The data show about 670,000 distinct CDR3 sequences, 40% to 45% seen once. Study-wide findings and caveats: With age, beta diversity per million T cells declined roughly linearly, significantly by approximately 40.

The sequencing input was blood. The chain links TRBV3-1 to TRBJ2-7, with 7 bases identical to TRBD1. This TCR derives from an elderly man in good health. As DNA, the CDR3 is TGTGCCAGCAGCCAAAAAGGACCCAGGGGGTATTACGAGCAGTACTTC. Protein sequence: CASSQKGPRGYYEQYF.